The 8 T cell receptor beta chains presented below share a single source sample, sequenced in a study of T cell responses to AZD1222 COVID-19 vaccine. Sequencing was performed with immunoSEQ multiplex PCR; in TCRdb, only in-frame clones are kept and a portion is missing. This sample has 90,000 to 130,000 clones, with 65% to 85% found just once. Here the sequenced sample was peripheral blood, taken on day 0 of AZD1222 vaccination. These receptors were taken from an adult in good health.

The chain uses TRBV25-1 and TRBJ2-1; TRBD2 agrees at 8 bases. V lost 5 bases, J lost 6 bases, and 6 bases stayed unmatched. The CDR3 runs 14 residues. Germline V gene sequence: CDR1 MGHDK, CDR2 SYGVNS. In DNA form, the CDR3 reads TGTGCCAGCAGTAGTAGCGGGACGCGCAATGAGCAGTTCTTC. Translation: CASSSSGTRNEQFF.

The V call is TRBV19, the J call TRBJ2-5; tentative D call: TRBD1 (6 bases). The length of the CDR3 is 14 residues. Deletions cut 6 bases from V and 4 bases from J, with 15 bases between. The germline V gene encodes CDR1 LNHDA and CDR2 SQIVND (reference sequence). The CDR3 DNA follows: TGTGCCAGTAGAACTGGCCGACAGGCAGAGACCCAGTACTTC. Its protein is CASRTGRQAETQYF. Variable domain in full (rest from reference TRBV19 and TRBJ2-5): DGGITQSPKYLFRKEGQNVTLSCEQNLNHDAMYWYRQDPGQGLRLIYYSQIVNDFQKGDIAEGYSVSREKKESFPLTVTSAQKNPTAFYLCASRTGRQAETQYFGPGTRLLVL.

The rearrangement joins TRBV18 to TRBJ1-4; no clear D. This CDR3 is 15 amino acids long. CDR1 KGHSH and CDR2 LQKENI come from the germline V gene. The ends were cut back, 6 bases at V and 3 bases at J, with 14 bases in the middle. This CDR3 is CASSPMTEANEKLFF. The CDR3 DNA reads TGTGCCAGCTCGCCGATGACGGAGGCTAATGAAAAACTGTTTTTT.

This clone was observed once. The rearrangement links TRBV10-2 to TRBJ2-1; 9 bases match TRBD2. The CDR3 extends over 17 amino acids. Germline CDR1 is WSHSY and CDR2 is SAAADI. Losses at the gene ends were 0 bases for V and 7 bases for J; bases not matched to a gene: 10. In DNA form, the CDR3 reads TGCGCCAGCAGTGAGTCTCATAGCGGGAGCCTTGTAAATGAGCAGTTCTTC. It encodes CASSESHSGSLVNEQFF.

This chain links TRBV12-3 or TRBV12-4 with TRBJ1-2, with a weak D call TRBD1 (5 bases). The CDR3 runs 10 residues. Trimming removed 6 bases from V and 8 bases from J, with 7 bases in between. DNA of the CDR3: TGTGCCAGCAGCCCAGGGGGCTACACCTTC. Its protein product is CASSPGGYTF.

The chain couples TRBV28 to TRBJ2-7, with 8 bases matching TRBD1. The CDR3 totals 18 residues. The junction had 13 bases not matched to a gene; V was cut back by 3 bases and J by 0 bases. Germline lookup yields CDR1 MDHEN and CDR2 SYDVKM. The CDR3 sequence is CASSLGTTGTGPSYEQYF. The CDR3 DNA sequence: TGTGCCAGCAGTTTGGGGACGACCGGGACAGGTCCCTCCTACGAGCAGTACTTC. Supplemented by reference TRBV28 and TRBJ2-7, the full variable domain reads DVKVTQSSRYLVKRTGEKVFLECVQDMDHENMFWYRQDPGLGLRLIYFSYDVKMKEKGDIPEGYSVSREKKERFSLILESASTNQTSMYLCASSLGTTGTGPSYEQYFGPGTRLTVT.

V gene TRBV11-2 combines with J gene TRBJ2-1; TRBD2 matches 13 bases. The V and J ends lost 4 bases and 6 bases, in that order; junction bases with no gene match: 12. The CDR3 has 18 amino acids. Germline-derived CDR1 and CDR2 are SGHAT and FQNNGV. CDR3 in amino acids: CASSSTSGRAVLVNEQFF. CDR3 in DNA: TGTGCCAGCAGCTCCACTAGCGGGAGGGCCGTCTTAGTCAATGAGCAGTTCTTC.

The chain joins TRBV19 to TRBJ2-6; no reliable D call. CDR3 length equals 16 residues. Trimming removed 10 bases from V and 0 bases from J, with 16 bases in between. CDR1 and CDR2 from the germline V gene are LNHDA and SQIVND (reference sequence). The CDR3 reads CATSLGVFSGANVLTF. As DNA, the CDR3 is TGTGCCACCTCCCTTGGGGTTTTCTCTGGGGCCAACGTCCTGACTTTC. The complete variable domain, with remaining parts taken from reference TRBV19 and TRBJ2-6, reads DGGITQSPKYLFRKEGQNVTLSCEQNLNHDAMYWYRQDPGQGLRLIYYSQIVNDFQKGDIAEGYSVSREKKESFPLTVTSAQKNPTAFYLCATSLGVFSGANVLTFGAGSRLTVL.